The text below deals with one T cell receptor beta chain. Germline V gene data show CDR1 as KGHSH and CDR2 as LQKENI. V was pared by 2 bases and J by 10 bases, with 7 bases of the junction left unmatched. This CDR3 comprises 13 residues. Authors' methods: Researchers report that nucleated cell counts were estimated from reference gene primer amplification. Method: immunoSEQ multiplex PCR; TCRdb's copy keeps in-frame clones and lacks some. That table supplies the V and J calls and clone size; D and trimming were determined from the DNA. The sample lists some 340,000 clones; less than 90% were seen once. The data stem from a study of blood T cell repertoires in COVID-19. For the study at large: Nucleic acid was either cDNA or gDNA, and it came from T cells, B-cell-depleted T cells, or PBMCs.

The recovered donors of Cohort 3 showed two negative PCRs, clearance, or symptom resolution. This TCR was recovered from a woman aged 45-65 years who had recovered from COVID-19. The gene calls are TRBV18 and TRBJ1-1, with 7 bases aligning to TRBD1. Specimen: PBMCs or T cells enriched from blood (not recorded which). CDR3 residues: CASSPGQAMGAFF. As DNA, the CDR3 is TGTGCCAGCTCACCAGGACAGGCGATGGGAGCTTTCTTT.